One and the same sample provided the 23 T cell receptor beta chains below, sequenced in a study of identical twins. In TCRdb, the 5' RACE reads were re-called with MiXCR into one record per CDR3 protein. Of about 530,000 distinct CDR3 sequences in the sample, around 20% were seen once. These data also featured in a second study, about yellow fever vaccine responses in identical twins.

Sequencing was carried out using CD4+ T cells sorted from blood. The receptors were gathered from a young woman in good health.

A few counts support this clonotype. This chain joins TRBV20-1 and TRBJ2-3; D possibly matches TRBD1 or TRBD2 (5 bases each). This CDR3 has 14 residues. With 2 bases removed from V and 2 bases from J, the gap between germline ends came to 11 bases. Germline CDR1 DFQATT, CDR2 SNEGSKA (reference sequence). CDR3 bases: TGCAGTGCTAGACGGGGCGACTACACAGATACGCAGTATTTT. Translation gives CSARRGDYTDTQYF.

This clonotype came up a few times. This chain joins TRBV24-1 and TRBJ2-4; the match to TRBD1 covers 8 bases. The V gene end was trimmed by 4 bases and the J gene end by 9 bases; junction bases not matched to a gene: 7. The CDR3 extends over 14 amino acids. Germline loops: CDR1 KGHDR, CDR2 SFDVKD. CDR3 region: CATSDPGQGTIQYF. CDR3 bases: TGTGCCACCAGTGACCCCGGACAGGGCACCATTCAGTACTTC.

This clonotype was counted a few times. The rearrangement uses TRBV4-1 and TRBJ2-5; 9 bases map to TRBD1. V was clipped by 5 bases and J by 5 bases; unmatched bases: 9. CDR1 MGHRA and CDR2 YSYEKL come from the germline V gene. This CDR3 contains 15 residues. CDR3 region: CASSIRTGDNETQYF. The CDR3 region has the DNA TGCGCCAGCAGCATAAGGACAGGGGATAATGAGACCCAGTACTTC.

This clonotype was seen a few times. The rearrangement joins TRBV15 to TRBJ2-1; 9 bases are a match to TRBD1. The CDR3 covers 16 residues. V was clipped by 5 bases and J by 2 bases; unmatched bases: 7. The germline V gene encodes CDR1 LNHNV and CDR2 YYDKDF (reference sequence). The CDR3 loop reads CATSWGGQGTYNEQFF. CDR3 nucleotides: TGTGCCACCAGCTGGGGGGGACAGGGCACCTACAATGAGCAGTTCTTC. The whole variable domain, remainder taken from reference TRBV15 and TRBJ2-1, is DAMVIQNPRYQVTQFGKPVTLSCSQTLNHNVMYWYQQKSSQAPKLLFHYYDKDFNNEADTPDNFQSRRPNTSFCFLDIRSPGLGDTAMYLCATSWGGQGTYNEQFFGPGTRLTVL.

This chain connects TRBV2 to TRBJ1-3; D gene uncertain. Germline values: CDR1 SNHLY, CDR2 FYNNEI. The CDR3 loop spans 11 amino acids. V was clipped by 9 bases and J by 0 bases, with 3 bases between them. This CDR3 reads CARNSGNTIYF. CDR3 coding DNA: TGTGCCAGGAACTCTGGAAACACCATATATTTT.

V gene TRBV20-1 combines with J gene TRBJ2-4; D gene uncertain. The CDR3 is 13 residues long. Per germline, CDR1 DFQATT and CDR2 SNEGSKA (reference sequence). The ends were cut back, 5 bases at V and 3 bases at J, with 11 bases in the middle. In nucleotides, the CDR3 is TGCAGTGCTTCAATAGTGGGCAAAAACATTCAGTACTTC. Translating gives CSASIVGKNIQYF.

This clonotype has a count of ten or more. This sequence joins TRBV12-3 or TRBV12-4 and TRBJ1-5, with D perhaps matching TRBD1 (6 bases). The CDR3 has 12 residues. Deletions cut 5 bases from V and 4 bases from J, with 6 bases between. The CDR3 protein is CASSTGNQPQHF. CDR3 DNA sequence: TGTGCCAGCAGTACAGGGAATCAGCCCCAGCATTTT.

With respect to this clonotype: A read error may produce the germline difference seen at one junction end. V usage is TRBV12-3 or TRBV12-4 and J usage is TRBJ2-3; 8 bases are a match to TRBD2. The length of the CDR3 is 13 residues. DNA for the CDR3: TGTGCCAGCAGATTAGCGGGGAGAGATACGCAGTATTTT. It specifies CASRLAGRDTQYF.

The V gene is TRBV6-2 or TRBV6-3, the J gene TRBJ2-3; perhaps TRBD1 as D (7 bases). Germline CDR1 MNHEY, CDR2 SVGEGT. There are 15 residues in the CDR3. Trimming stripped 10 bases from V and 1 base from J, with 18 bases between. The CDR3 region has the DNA TGTGCCACCCAGGGGGACTTAGATGGCACAGATACGCAGTATTTT. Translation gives CATQGDLDGTDTQYF.

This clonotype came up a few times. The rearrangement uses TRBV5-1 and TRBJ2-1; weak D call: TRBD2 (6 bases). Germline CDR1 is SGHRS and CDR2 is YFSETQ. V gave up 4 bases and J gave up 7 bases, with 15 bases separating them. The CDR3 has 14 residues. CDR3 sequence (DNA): TGCGCCAGCAGCCGATGGGCAGGGAGGAATGAGCAGTTCTTC. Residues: CASSRWAGRNEQFF.

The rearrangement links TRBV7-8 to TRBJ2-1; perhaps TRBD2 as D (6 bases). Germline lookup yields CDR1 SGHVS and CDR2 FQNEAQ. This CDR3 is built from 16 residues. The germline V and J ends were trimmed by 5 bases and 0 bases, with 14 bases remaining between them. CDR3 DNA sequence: TGTGCCAGCAGCATACCGGGACTTTACTCCTACAATGAGCAGTTCTTC. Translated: CASSIPGLYSYNEQFF.

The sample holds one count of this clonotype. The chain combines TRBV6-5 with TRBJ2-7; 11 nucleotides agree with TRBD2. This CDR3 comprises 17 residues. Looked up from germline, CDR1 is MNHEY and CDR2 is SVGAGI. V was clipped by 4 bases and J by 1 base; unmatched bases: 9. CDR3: CASSFPRGTSGSYEQYV. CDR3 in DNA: TGTGCCAGCAGTTTCCCCCGGGGGACTAGCGGTTCCTACGAGCAGTACGTC.

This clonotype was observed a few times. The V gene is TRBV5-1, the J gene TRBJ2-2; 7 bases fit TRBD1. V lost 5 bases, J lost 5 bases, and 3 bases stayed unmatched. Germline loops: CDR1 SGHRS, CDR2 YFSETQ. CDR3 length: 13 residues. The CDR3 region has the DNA TGCGCCAGCAGGCTGGGACAGACCGGGGAGCTGTTTTTT. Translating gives CASRLGQTGELFF.

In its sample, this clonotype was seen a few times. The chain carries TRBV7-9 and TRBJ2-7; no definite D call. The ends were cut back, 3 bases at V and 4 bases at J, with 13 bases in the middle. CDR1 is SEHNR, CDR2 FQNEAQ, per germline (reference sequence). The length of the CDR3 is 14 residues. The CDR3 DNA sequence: TGTGCCAGCAGCTTTCGCGACGGGCTGTACGAGCAGTACTTC. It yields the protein CASSFRDGLYEQYF.

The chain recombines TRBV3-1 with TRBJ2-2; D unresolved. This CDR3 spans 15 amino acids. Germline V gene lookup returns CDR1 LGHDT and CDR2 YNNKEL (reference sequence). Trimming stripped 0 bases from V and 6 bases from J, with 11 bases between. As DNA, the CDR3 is TGTGCCAGCAGCCAAGAAAGGTCAGGTTCCGGGGAGCTGTTTTTT. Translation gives CASSQERSGSGELFF.

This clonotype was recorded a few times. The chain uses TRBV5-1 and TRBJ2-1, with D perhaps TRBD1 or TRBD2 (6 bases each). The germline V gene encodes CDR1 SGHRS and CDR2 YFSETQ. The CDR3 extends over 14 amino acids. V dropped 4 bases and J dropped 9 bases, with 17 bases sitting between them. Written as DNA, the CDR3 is TGCGCCAGCAGCCCGGGACTGGGGGCCACTGAGCAGTTCTTC. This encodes CASSPGLGATEQFF.

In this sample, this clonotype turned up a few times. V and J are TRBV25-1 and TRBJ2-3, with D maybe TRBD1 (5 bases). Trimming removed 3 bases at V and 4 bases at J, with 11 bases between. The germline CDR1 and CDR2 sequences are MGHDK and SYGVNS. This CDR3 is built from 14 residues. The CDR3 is CASSDPLGADTQYF. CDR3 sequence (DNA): TGTGCCAGCAGTGACCCGTTAGGGGCAGATACGCAGTATTTT.

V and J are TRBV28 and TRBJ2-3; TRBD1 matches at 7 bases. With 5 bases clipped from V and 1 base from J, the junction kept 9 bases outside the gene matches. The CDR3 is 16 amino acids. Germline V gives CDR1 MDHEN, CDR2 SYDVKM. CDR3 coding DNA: TGTGCCAGCAGTCAACCGGGACAGAGACGCACAGATACGCAGTATTTT. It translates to CASSQPGQRRTDTQYF.

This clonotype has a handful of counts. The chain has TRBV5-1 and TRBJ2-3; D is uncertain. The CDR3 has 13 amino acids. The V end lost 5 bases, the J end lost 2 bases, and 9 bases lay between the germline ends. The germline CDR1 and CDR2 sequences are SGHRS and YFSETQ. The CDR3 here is CASRSLVTDTQYF. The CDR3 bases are TGCGCCAGCAGGTCCTTAGTCACAGATACGCAGTATTTT.

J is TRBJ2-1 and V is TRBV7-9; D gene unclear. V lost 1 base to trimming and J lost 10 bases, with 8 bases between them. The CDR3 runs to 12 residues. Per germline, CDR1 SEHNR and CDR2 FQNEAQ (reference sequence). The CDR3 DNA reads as TGTGCCAGCAGCTTAGGGGCAGACGAGCAGTTCTTC. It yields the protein CASSLGADEQFF.

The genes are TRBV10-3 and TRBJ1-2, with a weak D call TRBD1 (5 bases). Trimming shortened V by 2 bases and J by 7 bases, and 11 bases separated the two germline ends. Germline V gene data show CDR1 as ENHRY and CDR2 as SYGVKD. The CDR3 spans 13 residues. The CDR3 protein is CAISETPTAGYTF. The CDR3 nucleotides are TGTGCCATCAGTGAGACCCCGACAGCTGGCTACACCTTC.

The CDR3 sequence: CSAGRQVDGYTF. In nucleotides, the CDR3 is TGCAGCGCTGGCCGGCAGGTCGATGGCTACACCTTC. This chain connects TRBV29-1 to TRBJ1-2; D gene unclear. The CDR3 sequence is 12 residues long. Trimming cost V 7 bases and J 6 bases, with 15 bases left between them. CDR1 SQVTM and CDR2 ANQGSEA come from the germline V gene.

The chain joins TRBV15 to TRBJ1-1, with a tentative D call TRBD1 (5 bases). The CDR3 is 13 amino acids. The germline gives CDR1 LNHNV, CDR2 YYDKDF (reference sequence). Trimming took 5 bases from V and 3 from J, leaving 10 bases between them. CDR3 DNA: TGTGCCACCAGCGGGGCACACTACACTGAAGCTTTCTTT. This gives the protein CATSGAHYTEAFF. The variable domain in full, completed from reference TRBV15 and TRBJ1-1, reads DAMVIQNPRYQVTQFGKPVTLSCSQTLNHNVMYWYQQKSSQAPKLLFHYYDKDFNNEADTPDNFQSRRPNTSFCFLDIRSPGLGDTAMYLCATSGAHYTEAFFGQGTRLTVV.